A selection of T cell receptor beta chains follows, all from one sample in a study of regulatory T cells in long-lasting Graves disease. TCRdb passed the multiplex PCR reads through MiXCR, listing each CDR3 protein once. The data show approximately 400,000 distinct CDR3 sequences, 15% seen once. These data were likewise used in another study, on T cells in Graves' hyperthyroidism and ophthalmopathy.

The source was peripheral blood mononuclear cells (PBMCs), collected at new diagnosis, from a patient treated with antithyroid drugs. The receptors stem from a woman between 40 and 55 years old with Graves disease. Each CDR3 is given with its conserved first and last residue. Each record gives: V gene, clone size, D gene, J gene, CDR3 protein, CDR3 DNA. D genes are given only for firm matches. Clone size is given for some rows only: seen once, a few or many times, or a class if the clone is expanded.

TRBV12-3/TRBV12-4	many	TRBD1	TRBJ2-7	CASSPSGQTYEQYF	TGTGCCAGCAGTCCTTCGGGACAGACCTACGAGCAGTACTTC
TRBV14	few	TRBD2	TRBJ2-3	CASSRAGDAGTQYF	TGTGCCAGCAGCCGAGCGGGAGATGCAGGTACGCAGTATTTT
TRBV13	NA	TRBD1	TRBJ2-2	CASSLGRYTGGIGELFF	TGTGCCAGCAGCCTTGGGCGATATACAGGGGGAATCGGGGAGCTGTTTTTT
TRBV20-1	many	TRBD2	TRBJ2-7	CSARDTSGGVAYEQYF	TGCAGTGCTAGGGATACCTCGGGGGGAGTTGCCTACGAGCAGTACTTC
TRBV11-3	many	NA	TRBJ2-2	CASRQRQGTGELFF	TGTGCCAGCAGACAACGGCAGGGGACCGGGGAGCTGTTTTTT
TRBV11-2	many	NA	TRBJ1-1	CASSLDRGEAFF	TGTGCCAGCAGCTTAGATAGGGGAGAAGCTTTCTTT
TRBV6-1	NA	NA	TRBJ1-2	CASRVGGGYTF	TGTGCCAGCAGGGTCGGGGGCGGCTACACCTTC
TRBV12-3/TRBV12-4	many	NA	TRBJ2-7	CASSQGGVDYEQYF	TGTGCCAGCAGCCAGGGTGGGGTCGACTACGAGCAGTACTTC
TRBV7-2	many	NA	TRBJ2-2	CASSLWGPGGELFF	TGTGCCAGCAGCTTATGGGGGCCAGGCGGGGAGCTGTTTTTT
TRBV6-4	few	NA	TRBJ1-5	CASSYRQTRGGAQHF	TGTGCCAGCAGTTACCGTCAGACCCGCGGGGGGGCCCAGCATTTT
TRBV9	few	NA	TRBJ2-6	CASAAVSSGANVLTF	TGTGCCAGCGCCGCAGTTTCCTCTGGGGCCAACGTCCTGACTTTC
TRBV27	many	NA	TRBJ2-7	CASSLGGGAIGEQYF	TGTGCCAGCAGTTTGGGAGGGGGCGCCATCGGCGAGCAGTACTTC
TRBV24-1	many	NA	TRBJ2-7	CATSSPAGPYEQYF	TGTGCCACCAGTAGTCCAGCGGGCCCCTACGAGCAGTACTTC
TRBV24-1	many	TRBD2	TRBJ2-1	CATSQREKLDEQFF	TGTGCCACCAGTCAGCGGGAGAAGTTGGATGAGCAGTTCTTC
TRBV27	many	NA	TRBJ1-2	CASTRLVGPIAGYTF	TGTGCCAGCACGAGGCTCGTGGGACCGATAGCTGGCTACACCTTC
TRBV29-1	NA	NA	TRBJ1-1	CSVDRENTEAFF	TGCAGCGTTGACAGGGAGAACACTGAAGCTTTCTTT
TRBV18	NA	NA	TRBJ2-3	CASSIGRSDTQYF	TGTGCCAGCTCAATCGGGAGAAGTGATACGCAGTATTTT
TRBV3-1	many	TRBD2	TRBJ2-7	CASSQAGLAGSYEQYF	TGCGCCAGCAGCCAAGCTGGACTAGCGGGATCCTACGAGCAGTACTTC
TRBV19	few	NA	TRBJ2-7	CASSMASGFEQYF	TGTGCCAGTAGTATGGCATCCGGGTTCGAGCAGTACTTC
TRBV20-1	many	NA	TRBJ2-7	CSAFDSGPYEQYF	TGCAGTGCCTTTGACAGTGGGCCCTACGAGCAGTACTTC
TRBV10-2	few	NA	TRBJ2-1	CASSDFDNEQFF	TGCGCCAGCAGTGACTTCGACAATGAGCAGTTCTTC
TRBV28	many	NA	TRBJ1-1	CASSLLGGTEAFF	TGTGCCAGCAGTTTATTGGGGGGGACTGAAGCTTTCTTT
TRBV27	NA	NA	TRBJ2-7	CASSRVGGFYEQYF	TGTGCCAGCAGCCGAGTTGGCGGTTTTTACGAGCAGTACTTC
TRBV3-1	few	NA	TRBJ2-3	CASSQEGSFTDTQYF	TGTGCCAGCAGCCAAGAGGGATCGTTCACAGATACGCAGTATTTT
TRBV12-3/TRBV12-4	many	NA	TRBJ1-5	CATQPGGSNQPQHF	TGTGCCACCCAACCGGGGGGTAGCAATCAGCCCCAGCATTTT
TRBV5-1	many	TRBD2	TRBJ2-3	CASSLATSGSTDTQYF	TGTGCCAGCAGTCTGGCCACTAGCGGAAGCACAGATACGCAGTATTTT
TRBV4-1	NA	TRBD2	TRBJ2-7	CASSQDTSGRLRGGEQYF	TGCGCCAGCAGCCAAGATACTAGCGGGAGGTTACGTGGCGGTGAGCAGTACTTC
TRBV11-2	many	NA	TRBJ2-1	CASRIGGNEQFF	TGTGCCAGCAGGATAGGGGGGAATGAGCAGTTCTTC
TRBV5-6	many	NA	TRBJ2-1	CASSTLSGDTYNEQFF	TGTGCCAGCAGCACTCTATCGGGGGATACCTACAATGAGCAGTTCTTC
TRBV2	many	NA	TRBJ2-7	CASSEAPRNYEQYF	TGTGCCAGCAGTGAAGCTCCTCGGAACTACGAGCAGTACTTC
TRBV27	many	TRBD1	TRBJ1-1	CASSHGTGGRRTEAFF	TGTGCCAGCAGTCACGGGACAGGGGGTAGGCGCACTGAAGCTTTCTTT
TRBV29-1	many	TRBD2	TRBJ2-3	CSGSGLAGGADTQYF	TGCAGCGGCTCGGGACTAGCGGGAGGGGCAGATACGCAGTATTTT
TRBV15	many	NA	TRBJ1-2	CATSREREGLGNYGYTF	TGTGCCACCAGCAGAGAGAGGGAGGGCTTGGGTAACTATGGCTACACCTTC
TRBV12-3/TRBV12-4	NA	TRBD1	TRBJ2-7	CASSPRDRGFYMSYEQYF	TGTGCCAGCAGTCCCCGGGACAGGGGCTTTTATATGTCCTACGAGCAGTACTTC
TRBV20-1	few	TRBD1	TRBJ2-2	CSAREAGTDAGELFF	TGCAGTGCTAGAGAGGCCGGGACAGACGCCGGGGAGCTGTTTTTT
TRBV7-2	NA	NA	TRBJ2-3	CASSLDDWGGEWTDTQYF	TGTGCCAGCAGCTTAGACGATTGGGGGGGCGAGTGGACAGATACGCAGTATTTT
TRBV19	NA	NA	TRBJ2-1	CASSRRYTYNEQFF	TGTGCCAGTAGTCGCCGGTACACCTACAATGAGCAGTTCTTC
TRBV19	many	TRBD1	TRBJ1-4	CASSQGAEKLFF	TGTGCCAGTAGTCAGGGGGCTGAAAAACTGTTTTTT
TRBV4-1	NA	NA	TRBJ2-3	CASSQDPGDGTDTQYF	TGCGCCAGCAGCCAAGATCCGGGAGACGGCACAGATACGCAGTATTTT